Listed below are T cell receptor beta chains from one sample, sequenced in a study of blood T cell repertoires in COVID-19. Profiling relied on immunoSEQ multiplex PCR, and the TCRdb table lists in-frame clones only, not all of them. This repertoire shows roughly 200,000 clones, approximately 87% found once; its top ten account for around a sixth. Material for sequencing was peripheral blood. The source is a person aged 65 to 85 with COVID-19, enrolled during active disease. Each CDR3 is given with its conserved first and last residue. The D gene is left open where the match is weak. Only part of the rows carry a size: once, few, many, or a class if the clone is expanded.

. . TRBJ2-5 TRBV6-2/TRBV6-3 TGTGCCAGCAGTTACGGGAGGTACCAAGAGACCCAGTACTTC CASSYGRYQETQYF
. . TRBJ2-1 TRBV3-1/TRBV3-2 TGTGCCAGCAGCCAGATCGCGCAGAGGAATGAGCAGTTCTTC CASSQIAQRNEQFF
TRBD1 . TRBJ1-2 TRBV11-2 TGTGCCAGCAGCAAAGGACAGGGGTATGGCTACACCTTC CASSKGQGYGYTF
. . TRBJ2-4 TRBV18 TGTGCCAGCTCACCAGCGGGTGGAGAAATTGGAAACATTCAGTACTTC CASSPAGGEIGNIQYF
TRBD2 . TRBJ2-3 TRBV6-2/TRBV6-3 TGTGCCAGCAGTTACATGTGGCCGCATCCGGGGGGGAGCACAGATACGCAGTATTTT CASSYMWPHPGGSTDTQYF
. few TRBJ2-5 TRBV6-2/TRBV6-3 TGTGCCAGCAGCGACCTCAGGGGAGTCGGAGAGACCCAGTACTTC CASSDLRGVGETQYF
. . TRBJ1-3 TRBV6-6 TGTGCCAGCAGTTCTCAGACATTGCGCGGAAACACCATATATTTT CASSSQTLRGNTIYF
. . TRBJ1-5 TRBV6-2/TRBV6-3 TGTGCCAGCAGTTTAAGGACAGCATGGCACAATCAGCCCCAGCATTTT CASSLRTAWHNQPQHF
. . TRBJ1-1 TRBV7-9 TGTGCCAGCAGCTTAGGACTCGAAGCTTTCTTT CASSLGLEAFF
. . TRBJ1-1 TRBV19 TGTGCCAGTACCAAGGGGTTGGGCACTGAAGCTTTCTTT CASTKGLGTEAFF
. . TRBJ2-2 TRBV28 TGTGCCAGCAGACCCAGGGGATCCGGCACCGGGGAGCTGTTTTTT CASRPRGSGTGELFF
TRBD1 . TRBJ1-2 TRBV6-2/TRBV6-3 TGTGCCAGCAGCCTTGACAGGGGGCTTGATGGCTACACCTTC CASSLDRGLDGYTF
TRBD1 once TRBJ2-7 TRBV28 TGTGCCAGCGCTCGGGACAGGGGGCTCCAAAGACACGAGCAGTACTTC CASARDRGLQRHEQYF
TRBD2 . TRBJ2-7 TRBV5-8 TGTGCCAGCAGCGGACGGAGCGGGGGGGAGTCCTACGAGCAGTACTTC CASSGRSGGESYEQYF
TRBD1 . TRBJ2-7 TRBV2 TGTGCCAGCAGTGACTCCGGGACAGGGGTGTTGGTCGAGCAGTACTTC CASSDSGTGVLVEQYF
. . TRBJ1-4 TRBV6-5 TGTGCCAGCAGGTCCACAACTAATGAAAAACTGTTTTTT CASRSTTNEKLFF
TRBD1 . TRBJ1-5 TRBV19 TGTGCCAGTATGGGACAGGAATATCAGCCCCAGCATTTT CASMGQEYQPQHF
TRBD2 . TRBJ2-3 TRBV14 TGTGCCAGCAGCCTGCTAGCGGGACATGAGTATTTT CASSLLAGHEYF
. . TRBJ2-1 TRBV7-2 TGTGCCAGCAGCGTCCGGCCTTATGGGCCCAATGAGCAGTTCTTC CASSVRPYGPNEQFF
. few TRBJ2-1 TRBV11-2 TGTGCCAGCAGATCCCCGAGCGGCAATGAGCAGTTCTTC CASRSPSGNEQFF
TRBD1 . TRBJ2-5 TRBV29-1 TGCAGCGGCGGACAGGGTGCAGAGACCCAGTACTTC CSGGQGAETQYF
TRBD1 few TRBJ2-6 TRBV11-3 TGTGCCAGCAGCCCAGGGACAGGGGGCACTGGGGCCAACGTCCTGACTTTC CASSPGTGGTGANVLTF
. few TRBJ1-5 TRBV19 TGTGCCAGTGAAAAAGGCACAGGGAGTCCATATAGCAATCAGCCCCAGCATTTT CASEKGTGSPYSNQPQHF